This T cell receptor beta chain derives from a study of cytomegalovirus exposure and HLA in healthy donors. Overall study context: Genotyping of some 390 donors showed that around 86% belonged to the Caucasian-associated ancestry cluster.

The PCR contained 60 Vbeta and 13 Jbeta primers. Using immunoSEQ multiplex PCR, the repertoire was profiled, and TCRdb retains in-frame clones only, with some absent. The sample holds some 180,000 clones; more than 70% are singletons and the top ten take 1.3% to 1.5%. The study sampled nominally healthy donors, though unrecorded immune exposures were likely. Per the germline V gene, CDR1 is MNHEY and CDR2 is SVGAGI. The CDR3 is 15 amino acids. V lost 7 bases, J lost 3 bases, and 7 bases stayed unmatched. Sequenced: PBMCs. This sequence originates from a girl aged 5 to 17 in good health and CMV-seropositive. The V gene is TRBV6-5, the J gene TRBJ2-1; TRBD1 matches 9 bases. CDR3 sequence: CASTPGTGIYNEQFF. Written as DNA, the CDR3 is TGTGCCAGCACCCCTGGGACAGGGATCTACAATGAGCAGTTCTTC.